These T cell receptor beta chains were read from a single sample in a study of control samples from healthy donors and cancer patients. Sequenced by immunoSEQ multiplex PCR; TCRdb stores in-frame clones only, minus some. The sample comprises approximately 170,000 clones, 88% of which are singletons, and 4.5% to 6% rests with the top ten. The sequenced sample consisted of blood. These receptors were collected from a young woman in good health. Each CDR3 is given with its conserved first and last residue. The D gene is left open where the match is weak. Some rows have no size entry. The others give once, few or many, or a class for an expanded clone.

j_call cdr3_length d_call v_call clone_size cdr3_aa cdr3_nt
TRBJ2-3 15 NA TRBV10-3 NA CAISERGASTDTQYF TGTGCCATCAGTGAGAGGGGGGCCAGCACAGATACGCAGTATTTT
TRBJ1-1 11 NA TRBV3-1/TRBV3-2 NA CASSWGTEAFF TGTGCCAGCAGCTGGGGCACTGAAGCTTTCTTT
TRBJ1-5 13 NA TRBV29-1 NA CSVEGGEGQPQHF TGCAGCGTTGAGGGGGGGGAGGGGCAGCCCCAGCATTTT
TRBJ1-1 15 TRBD1 TRBV15 NA CATSRDREGATEAFF TGTGCCACCAGCAGAGATAGGGAGGGGGCCACTGAAGCTTTCTTT
TRBJ2-1 14 TRBD2 TRBV3-1/TRBV3-2 NA CASSQVSSGSGQFF TGTGCCAGCAGCCAAGTTTCTAGCGGGAGCGGGCAGTTCTTC
TRBJ2-3 18 TRBD2 TRBV28 NA CASSGGTGGRRGTDTQYF TGTGCCAGCAGTGGGGGAACTGGCGGGAGGAGGGGGACAGATACGCAGTATTTT
TRBJ2-5 14 NA TRBV7-9 NA CASSRLVGTDVQYF TGTGCCAGCAGCCGCTTAGTGGGGACGGACGTCCAGTACTTC
TRBJ2-2 16 TRBD2 TRBV14 NA CASSRGTSPYTGELFF TGTGCCAGCAGCCGGGGGACTAGTCCTTACACCGGGGAGCTGTTTTTT
TRBJ2-7 15 TRBD2 TRBV4-1 NA CASRALAGGPGEQYF TGCGCCAGCAGGGCACTAGCGGGAGGGCCAGGAGAGCAGTACTTC
TRBJ1-6 13 NA TRBV28 many CASSKDSNSPLHF TGTGCCAGCAGTAAGGACAGCAATTCACCCCTCCACTTT
TRBJ1-2 15 NA TRBV27 NA CASSLIPVRDYGYTF TGTGCCAGCAGTTTAATTCCAGTGAGGGACTATGGCTACACCTTC
TRBJ1-5 12 NA TRBV7-2 NA CASSSFNQPQHF TGTGCCAGCAGCTCCTTCAATCAGCCCCAGCATTTT
TRBJ2-7 14 TRBD1 TRBV19 NA CASSGTGEPYEQYF TGTGCCAGTAGTGGGACAGGGGAGCCCTACGAGCAGTACTTC
TRBJ2-5 14 NA TRBV13 NA CASSRRANQETQYF TGTGCCAGCAGTAGGCGGGCCAACCAAGAGACCCAGTACTTC
TRBJ1-5 18 NA TRBV21-1 NA CASSKNCQGAEADQPQHF TGTGCCAGCAGCAAAAATTGTCAGGGGGCCGAGGCCGATCAGCCCCAGCATTTT
TRBJ2-3 14 NA TRBV4-1 NA CASSQGSGTDTQYF TGCGCCAGCAGCCAAGGGAGTGGAACAGATACGCAGTATTTT
TRBJ2-7 19 TRBD2 TRBV5-1 NA CASSSRSGTSGQGAYEQYF TGCGCCAGCAGCTCACGATCTGGGACTAGCGGCCAGGGCGCCTACGAGCAGTACTTC
TRBJ1-4 12 NA TRBV28 NA CATSGFGEKLFF TGTGCCACCTCAGGGTTTGGAGAAAAACTGTTTTTT
TRBJ1-2 16 NA TRBV28 NA CASSFGGTEPSYGYTF TGTGCCAGCAGTTTTGGGGGGACGGAGCCATCTTATGGCTACACCTTC
TRBJ2-3 13 NA TRBV5-1 once CASSSHPSDTQYF TGCGCCAGCAGCTCCCACCCGTCCGATACGCAGTATTTT
TRBJ1-2 13 TRBD1 TRBV10-3 NA CAITAGTVGGYTF TGTGCCATTACAGCCGGGACAGTTGGTGGCTACACCTTC
TRBJ2-1 15 NA TRBV5-4 once CASRPTGHMLDEQFF TGTGCCAGCAGACCTACGGGACATATGTTGGATGAGCAGTTCTTC
TRBJ2-5 16 NA TRBV2 NA CASSEDTGLPWETQYF TGTGCCAGCAGTGAAGACACGGGACTCCCGTGGGAGACCCAGTACTTC
TRBJ1-6 16 NA TRBV18 once CASSPPGAGGDSPLHF TGTGCCAGCTCACCACCGGGGGCCGGGGGTGACTCACCCCTCCACTTT
TRBJ2-2 14 NA TRBV19 NA CASSIRADTGELFF TGTGCCAGTAGTATTCGGGCAGACACCGGGGAGCTGTTTTTT
TRBJ2-1 12 NA TRBV7-9 once CASSLGSYEQFF TGTGCCAGCAGCTTAGGTAGCTATGAGCAGTTCTTC
TRBJ2-2 12 NA TRBV2 NA CATGRDTGELFF TGTGCCACCGGCAGAGACACCGGGGAGCTGTTTTTT
TRBJ1-5 15 TRBD1 TRBV6-2/TRBV6-3 once CASSYSQGGGQPQHF TGTGCCAGCAGTTACTCACAGGGGGGCGGTCAGCCCCAGCATTTT
TRBJ2-7 15 TRBD2 TRBV5-1 NA CASSLGLADIYEQYF TGCGCCAGCAGCTTGGGACTAGCGGATATCTACGAGCAGTACTTC
TRBJ1-1 12 NA TRBV28 NA CASSFQGAEAFF TGTGCCAGCAGTTTTCAGGGCGCTGAAGCTTTCTTT
TRBJ1-2 12 NA TRBV5-1 NA CASRESNYGYTF TGCGCCAGCAGGGAGAGTAACTATGGCTACACCTTC
TRBJ2-3 14 NA TRBV5-5 NA CASSLATATDTQYF TGTGCCAGCAGCTTAGCGACAGCCACAGATACGCAGTATTTT
TRBJ2-3 14 NA TRBV3-1/TRBV3-2 NA CASSLRGAVDTQYF TGTGCCAGCAGCCTCCGGGGGGCGGTGGATACGCAGTATTTT
TRBJ1-2 10 NA TRBV6-5 NA CASRQGGYTF TGTGCCAGCAGACAGGGTGGCTACACCTTC
TRBJ2-3 15 NA TRBV5-6 NA CASSSLLSSTDTQYF TGTGCCAGCAGCTCCCTTCTCTCTAGCACAGATACGCAGTATTTT
TRBJ1-2 12 NA TRBV7-9 few CASSLENYGYTF TGTGCCAGCAGCTTAGAGAACTATGGCTACACCTTC
TRBJ2-3 13 NA TRBV7-2 NA CASSLLPTDTQYF TGTGCCAGCAGCCTACTCCCCACAGATACGCAGTATTTT
TRBJ1-5 15 NA TRBV7-2 NA CASSPGWGAGQPQHF TGTGCCAGCAGCCCAGGGTGGGGGGCAGGGCAGCCCCAGCATTTT
TRBJ1-6 13 NA TRBV5-4 NA CASSPDYNSPLHF TGTGCCAGCAGCCCTGACTATAATTCACCCCTCCACTTT
TRBJ1-1 13 NA TRBV12-3/TRBV12-4 NA CASTLTGNTEAFF TGTGCCAGCACCTTGACAGGAAACACTGAAGCTTTCTTT
TRBJ2-3 16 NA TRBV6-1 NA CASSEAGDISTDTQYF TGTGCCAGCAGTGAAGCGGGGGACATCAGCACAGATACGCAGTATTTT
TRBJ2-5 12 NA TRBV7-8 once CASSTNQETQYF TGTGCCAGCAGCACAAACCAAGAGACCCAGTACTTC
TRBJ2-1 13 TRBD1 TRBV2 NA CASSLTGNNEQFF TGTGCCAGCAGTTTGACAGGGAACAATGAGCAGTTCTTC
TRBJ2-1 19 NA TRBV3-1/TRBV3-2 NA CASSQFLPGGGRGDNEQFF TGTGCCAGCAGCCAATTCCTCCCGGGCGGTGGGCGGGGAGACAATGAGCAGTTCTTC
TRBJ2-5 16 NA TRBV4-2 NA CASSRDALQPGETQYF TGTGCCAGCAGCCGGGACGCGCTACAACCGGGGGAGACCCAGTACTTC
TRBJ1-1 16 NA TRBV18 once CASSPRAQGKDTEAFF TGTGCCAGCTCACCACGAGCGCAGGGAAAGGACACTGAAGCTTTCTTT